This is a list of T cell receptor beta chains from one sample in a study of Ad26.COV2.S vaccination and SARS-CoV-2 variants. Produced via immunoSEQ multiplex PCR; TCRdb's table is partial and in-frame only. The profile shows approximately 400,000 clones, about 88% of them singletons. Sequencing used peripheral blood, obtained in a trial of Ad26.COV2.S vaccine versus placebo. The source is a person between 18 and 65 years old who received the Ad26.COV2.S COVID-19 vaccine or a placebo. CDR3s include the opening cysteine and the closing phenylalanine or tryptophan. The D gene is left open where the match is weak. Clone size is stated in some rows and not others, as once, few, many or a class when expanded.

V gene: TRBV5-1
D gene: .
clone size: .
J gene: TRBJ2-1
CDR3 DNA: TGCGCCAGCAGCTTGGGCCTCCTTAGCTCTGGCAATGAGCAGTTCTTC
CDR3 protein: CASSLGLLSSGNEQFF

V gene: TRBV5-1
D gene: TRBD1
clone size: .
J gene: TRBJ1-1
CDR3 DNA: TGCGCCAGCAGCCGAAACCGGGACAGGGGCGACACTGAAGCTTTCTTT
CDR3 protein: CASSRNRDRGDTEAFF

V gene: TRBV5-1
D gene: TRBD1
clone size: .
J gene: TRBJ2-5
CDR3 DNA: TGCGCCAGCAGCTTGGGACAGGGGGTGGGAGAGACCCAGTACTTC
CDR3 protein: CASSLGQGVGETQYF

V gene: TRBV6-2/TRBV6-3
D gene: .
clone size: .
J gene: TRBJ2-7
CDR3 DNA: TGTGCCAGCAGTTACGGAGGGGCGACCTACGAGCAGTACTTC
CDR3 protein: CASSYGGATYEQYF

V gene: TRBV5-6
D gene: TRBD1
clone size: once
J gene: TRBJ2-7
CDR3 DNA: TGTGCCAGCAGCTACAGGGGCCGAGCCTACGAGCAGTACTTC
CDR3 protein: CASSYRGRAYEQYF

V gene: TRBV7-9
D gene: .
clone size: many
J gene: TRBJ2-5
CDR3 DNA: TGTGCCAGCGGGGAACAGGTGGAGACCCAGTACTTC
CDR3 protein: CASGEQVETQYF

V gene: TRBV9
D gene: .
clone size: .
J gene: TRBJ1-1
CDR3 DNA: TGTGCCAGCAGCGTAGCTGGGGCGTTCACTGAAGCTTTCTTT
CDR3 protein: CASSVAGAFTEAFF

V gene: TRBV2
D gene: TRBD1
clone size: .
J gene: TRBJ2-7
CDR3 DNA: TGTGCCAGTGAAGAACAGGGGTACTCCTACGAGCAGTACTTC
CDR3 protein: CASEEQGYSYEQYF

V gene: TRBV10-1
D gene: .
clone size: .
J gene: TRBJ1-1
CDR3 DNA: TGCGCCAGCAGCTCTAATTGGGGGAACACTGAAGCTTTCTTT
CDR3 protein: CASSSNWGNTEAFF

V gene: TRBV2
D gene: .
clone size: .
J gene: TRBJ1-2
CDR3 DNA: TGTGCCAGCAGCCATGGGACGGGTAACTATGGCTACACCTTC
CDR3 protein: CASSHGTGNYGYTF

V gene: TRBV12-5
D gene: .
clone size: .
J gene: TRBJ2-5
CDR3 DNA: TGTGCTAGTGGTCCCCCCCTTTATAGGGGTGCGCAGACCCAGTACTTC
CDR3 protein: CASGPPLYRGAQTQYF

V gene: TRBV21-1
D gene: .
clone size: .
J gene: TRBJ2-5
CDR3 DNA: TGTGCCAGTCCGGGGGGACAAGAGACCCAGTACTTC
CDR3 protein: CASPGGQETQYF

V gene: TRBV28
D gene: .
clone size: .
J gene: TRBJ1-6
CDR3 DNA: TGTGCCAGCAGTTTTTGGGTGACAGGAAGATCACCCCTCCACTTT
CDR3 protein: CASSFWVTGRSPLHF